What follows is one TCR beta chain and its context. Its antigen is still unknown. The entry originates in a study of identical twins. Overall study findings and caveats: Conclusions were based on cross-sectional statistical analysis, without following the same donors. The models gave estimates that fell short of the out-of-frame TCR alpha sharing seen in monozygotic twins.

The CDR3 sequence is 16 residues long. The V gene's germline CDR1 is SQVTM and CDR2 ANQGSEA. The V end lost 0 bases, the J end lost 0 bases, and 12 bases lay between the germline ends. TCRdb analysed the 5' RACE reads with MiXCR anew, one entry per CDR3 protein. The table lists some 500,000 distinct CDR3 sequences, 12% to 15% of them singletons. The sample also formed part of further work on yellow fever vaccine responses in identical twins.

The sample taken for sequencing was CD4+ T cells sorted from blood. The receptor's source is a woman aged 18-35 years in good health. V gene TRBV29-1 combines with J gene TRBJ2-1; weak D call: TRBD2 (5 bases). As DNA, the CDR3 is TGCAGCGTTGAAGACCAGCGGAGCGACTCCTACAATGAGCAGTTCTTC. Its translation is CSVEDQRSDSYNEQFF.